There are a few counts of the clone carrying this T cell receptor beta chain. Its cognate antigen is unknown. PCR used 60 Vbeta primers and 13 Jbeta primers. Measured with immunoSEQ multiplex PCR; TCRdb has only the in-frame clones, and not every one. The sample lists 100,000 or so clones, about 12% occurring once. The sample is drawn from a study of cytomegalovirus exposure and HLA in healthy donors. The study, taken as a whole, reports: In a later analysis, HLA-associated TCR beta chains were more clonally expanded than equally common others. Most subjects had HLA-A and HLA-B alleles reportedly predicted accurately by TCR beta sequences. In vitro testing confirmed a few CMV-associated chains as specific for CMV antigens.

The CDR3 runs 14 residues. V dropped 5 bases and J dropped 0 bases, with 11 bases sitting between them. The germline V gene encodes CDR1 LNHDA and CDR2 SQIVND (reference sequence). The chain joins TRBV19 to TRBJ2-7, with TRBD2 as a possible D gene (6 bases). Sample: PBMCs. This TCR was recovered from a man in his forties in good health and CMV-seropositive. The CDR3 sequence is CASSFSGNSYEQYF. The CDR3, as DNA: TGTGCCAGTAGTTTTAGCGGAAACTCCTACGAGCAGTACTTC.